A selection of T cell receptor beta chains follows, all from one sample in a study of blood T cell repertoires in COVID-19. This table comes from immunoSEQ multiplex PCR, and its TCRdb copy is limited to in-frame clones, with some not included. The table includes 250,000 to 400,000 clones, roughly 90% detected once. Sample: PBMCs or T cells enriched from blood (not recorded which). These receptors were collected from a man aged 55 to 70 who had recovered from COVID-19. CDR3s include the opening cysteine and the closing phenylalanine or tryptophan. The D gene is left open where the match is weak. Size tells how often a clone was seen (once, few, many) or the class of an expanded clone, and some rows leave it out.

clone size: NA; V gene: TRBV6-2/TRBV6-3; J gene: TRBJ1-2; D gene: NA; CDR3 DNA: TGTGCCAGCAGTCAAGGTGGACACCTATATGGCTACACCTTC; CDR3 protein: CASSQGGHLYGYTF
clone size: NA; V gene: TRBV3-1/TRBV3-2; J gene: TRBJ1-2; D gene: NA; CDR3 DNA: TGTGCCAGCAGCCAAAGGCGACAGAACTATGGCTACACCTTC; CDR3 protein: CASSQRRQNYGYTF
clone size: NA; V gene: TRBV18; J gene: TRBJ1-2; D gene: NA; CDR3 DNA: TGTGCCAGCTCACCGGGGCGAGCTAACTATGGCTACACCTTC; CDR3 protein: CASSPGRANYGYTF
clone size: once; V gene: TRBV10-2; J gene: TRBJ1-5; D gene: NA; CDR3 DNA: TGCGCCCGCAGTGGGGGGGTGGGTAGCAATCAGCCCCAGCATTTT; CDR3 protein: CARSGGVGSNQPQHF
clone size: NA; V gene: TRBV3-1/TRBV3-2; J gene: TRBJ2-1; D gene: TRBD2; CDR3 DNA: TGTGCCAGCAGCCAAGATCCCCTCGCTAGCGGGCGCCCCCATGAGCAGTTCTTC; CDR3 protein: CASSQDPLASGRPHEQFF
clone size: NA; V gene: TRBV25-1; J gene: TRBJ2-5; D gene: NA; CDR3 DNA: TGTGCCAGCAGTGAATCGACGAGCCCTAGCATGGAGACCCAGTACTTC; CDR3 protein: CASSESTSPSMETQYF
clone size: NA; V gene: TRBV16; J gene: TRBJ1-5; D gene: TRBD1; CDR3 DNA: TGTGCCAGCAGCCGCACAGGACAGGGCTATCAGCCCCAGCATTTT; CDR3 protein: CASSRTGQGYQPQHF
clone size: NA; V gene: TRBV20-1; J gene: TRBJ2-7; D gene: TRBD1; CDR3 DNA: TGCAGTGCTAGTAAAGGGACAGGAGTGGGCGAGCAGTACTTC; CDR3 protein: CSASKGTGVGEQYF
clone size: NA; V gene: TRBV6-2/TRBV6-3; J gene: TRBJ2-7; D gene: NA; CDR3 DNA: TGTGCCAGCAGTCGAGAAGCGGTGTCCTACGAGCAGTACTTC; CDR3 protein: CASSREAVSYEQYF
clone size: NA; V gene: TRBV19; J gene: TRBJ1-5; D gene: NA; CDR3 DNA: TGTGCCAGTAGTATAATTTCAGGGCTGGGCAATCAGCCCCAGCATTTT; CDR3 protein: CASSIISGLGNQPQHF
clone size: NA; V gene: TRBV4-3; J gene: TRBJ1-2; D gene: NA; CDR3 DNA: TGCGCCAGCAGCCAAGAACCTCTTGGCAGGGGTCGGTCTGGCTACACCTTC; CDR3 protein: CASSQEPLGRGRSGYTF
clone size: NA; V gene: TRBV24-1; J gene: TRBJ2-3; D gene: NA; CDR3 DNA: TGTGCCACCAGTGATGGAGGGATTCGCGCAGATACGCAGTATTTT; CDR3 protein: CATSDGGIRADTQYF
clone size: once; V gene: TRBV11-3; J gene: TRBJ2-1; D gene: NA; CDR3 DNA: TGTGCCAGCAGCTTAAGGGGTTCCTACAATGAGCAGTTCTTC; CDR3 protein: CASSLRGSYNEQFF
clone size: once; V gene: TRBV11-3; J gene: TRBJ2-3; D gene: TRBD2; CDR3 DNA: TGTGCCAGCAGCTTAGGCGGGGGAGGGCCAAACACAGATACGCAGTATTTT; CDR3 protein: CASSLGGGGPNTDTQYF
clone size: once; V gene: TRBV24-1; J gene: TRBJ2-2; D gene: NA; CDR3 DNA: TGTGCCACCAGTGATTTAAACAGTAAAAATACCGGGGAGCTGTTTTTT; CDR3 protein: CATSDLNSKNTGELFF
clone size: NA; V gene: TRBV7-8; J gene: TRBJ1-5; D gene: TRBD1; CDR3 DNA: TGTGCCAGCACCAGGACAGGGAGAGATCAGCCCCAGCATTTT; CDR3 protein: CASTRTGRDQPQHF
clone size: NA; V gene: TRBV4-1; J gene: TRBJ1-6; D gene: TRBD1; CDR3 DNA: TGCGCCAGCAGCCAAGCGCAGACAGGGGGCGCTTTATCACCCCTCCACTTT; CDR3 protein: CASSQAQTGGALSPLHF
clone size: NA; V gene: TRBV18; J gene: TRBJ2-7; D gene: NA; CDR3 DNA: TGTGCCAGCTCACAAGGACAACGAGAGCAGTACTTC; CDR3 protein: CASSQGQREQYF
clone size: once; V gene: TRBV2; J gene: TRBJ2-5; D gene: NA; CDR3 DNA: TGTGCCAGCAGCGAACTGGAGACCCAGTACTTC; CDR3 protein: CASSELETQYF
clone size: NA; V gene: TRBV24-1; J gene: TRBJ2-3; D gene: NA; CDR3 DNA: TGTGCCACCAGTGGGAGACTGACAGATACGCAGTATTTT; CDR3 protein: CATSGRLTDTQYF
clone size: NA; V gene: TRBV7-9; J gene: TRBJ1-2; D gene: TRBD1; CDR3 DNA: TGTGCCAGCAGCTTAGAGGGGACAGGGTGGCCCTATGGCTACACCTTC; CDR3 protein: CASSLEGTGWPYGYTF
clone size: NA; V gene: TRBV7-9; J gene: TRBJ2-1; D gene: TRBD2; CDR3 DNA: TGTGCCACAGCTTGGAGAACCGCGGGGGACAATGAGCAGTTCTTC; CDR3 protein: CATAWRTAGDNEQFF
clone size: NA; V gene: TRBV6-5; J gene: TRBJ1-1; D gene: NA; CDR3 DNA: TGTGCCAGCAGTTACTCGAGCGGATTTGAAGCTTTCTTT; CDR3 protein: CASSYSSGFEAFF
clone size: few; V gene: TRBV24-1; J gene: TRBJ2-1; D gene: TRBD2; CDR3 DNA: TGTGCCACCCCTCGCGGGAGGGACCCCACCTACAATGAGCAGTTCTTC; CDR3 protein: CATPRGRDPTYNEQFF
clone size: NA; V gene: TRBV24-1; J gene: TRBJ1-4; D gene: NA; CDR3 DNA: TGTGCCACCAGGCAGTGGGAGGGCCAGGATGAAAAACTGTTTTTT; CDR3 protein: CATRQWEGQDEKLFF
clone size: NA; V gene: TRBV9; J gene: TRBJ2-1; D gene: TRBD1; CDR3 DNA: TGTGCCAGCAGCGTAGGGTGGACAGGTATCCAGAATGAGCAGTTCTTC; CDR3 protein: CASSVGWTGIQNEQFF
clone size: NA; V gene: TRBV3-1/TRBV3-2; J gene: TRBJ1-1; D gene: NA; CDR3 DNA: TGTGCCAGCAGCCAAGTCGGGGTCTACACTGAAGCTTTCTTT; CDR3 protein: CASSQVGVYTEAFF
clone size: NA; V gene: TRBV9; J gene: TRBJ1-4; D gene: TRBD1; CDR3 DNA: TGTGCCAGCAGCAGGGGACAGGCGACTTTGAGGGAAAAACTGTTTTTT; CDR3 protein: CASSRGQATLREKLFF
clone size: NA; V gene: TRBV27; J gene: TRBJ2-3; D gene: TRBD1; CDR3 DNA: TGTGCCAGCAGTTTATTCAGGGGGCTTGGAGATACGCAGTATTTT; CDR3 protein: CASSLFRGLGDTQYF
clone size: once; V gene: TRBV6-5; J gene: TRBJ2-1; D gene: NA; CDR3 DNA: TGTGCCAGCAGGTTAAGGACACTGGTTTCGAATGAGCAGTTCTTC; CDR3 protein: CASRLRTLVSNEQFF
clone size: NA; V gene: TRBV3-1/TRBV3-2; J gene: TRBJ2-1; D gene: NA; CDR3 DNA: TGTGCCAGCAGCCAGGACTTTTTCTTC; CDR3 protein: CASSQDFFF
clone size: NA; V gene: TRBV10-2; J gene: TRBJ2-1; D gene: TRBD1; CDR3 DNA: TGCGCCAGCAGTGAGTCTGGACAGGGTATTATCAAAGGAATCGAGCAGTTCTTC; CDR3 protein: CASSESGQGIIKGIEQFF
clone size: NA; V gene: TRBV29-1; J gene: TRBJ2-3; D gene: NA; CDR3 DNA: TGCAGCGTTGTTGTCAGGAGGCCCACAGATACGCAGTATTTT; CDR3 protein: CSVVVRRPTDTQYF
clone size: NA; V gene: TRBV2; J gene: TRBJ2-1; D gene: NA; CDR3 DNA: TGTGCCAGCAGTGAAGCTAACCAGGGAAATGAGCAGTTCTTC; CDR3 protein: CASSEANQGNEQFF
clone size: few; V gene: TRBV9; J gene: TRBJ2-1; D gene: NA; CDR3 DNA: TGTGCCAGCAGCGTAAGTGGAGGGGTCTCCTACAATGAGCAGTTCTTC; CDR3 protein: CASSVSGGVSYNEQFF
clone size: NA; V gene: TRBV19; J gene: TRBJ1-2; D gene: NA; CDR3 DNA: TGTGCCAGTGGTAGCGGCGGGGGCTCCTATGGCTACACCTTC; CDR3 protein: CASGSGGGSYGYTF
clone size: NA; V gene: TRBV3-1/TRBV3-2; J gene: TRBJ1-5; D gene: TRBD1; CDR3 DNA: TGTGCCAGCAGCCAGACTCGGACAGGGCTAGGTCAGCCCCAGCATTTT; CDR3 protein: CASSQTRTGLGQPQHF
clone size: NA; V gene: TRBV18; J gene: TRBJ1-1; D gene: TRBD1; CDR3 DNA: TGTGCCAGCTCACCCAGGGGGCAGAACACTGAAGCTTTCTTT; CDR3 protein: CASSPRGQNTEAFF
clone size: few; V gene: TRBV5-4; J gene: TRBJ2-3; D gene: NA; CDR3 DNA: TGTGCCAGCAGCTTGGCCAAAAGCGGAGGTCTCACTAGCACAGATACGCAGTATTTT; CDR3 protein: CASSLAKSGGLTSTDTQYF
clone size: NA; V gene: TRBV19; J gene: TRBJ2-7; D gene: NA; CDR3 DNA: TGTGCCAGTAGTATGACAGCGTCCTACGAGCAGTACTTC; CDR3 protein: CASSMTASYEQYF
clone size: NA; V gene: TRBV3-1/TRBV3-2; J gene: TRBJ1-2; D gene: NA; CDR3 DNA: TGTGCCAGCAGCCAAGACTGGGCAGGGGATGGCTACACCTTC; CDR3 protein: CASSQDWAGDGYTF
clone size: NA; V gene: TRBV4-1; J gene: TRBJ1-1; D gene: NA; CDR3 DNA: TGCGCCAGCAGCGAAAAACACATGAACACTGAAGCTTTCTTT; CDR3 protein: CASSEKHMNTEAFF
clone size: NA; V gene: TRBV7-9; J gene: TRBJ2-5; D gene: TRBD1; CDR3 DNA: TGTGCCAGCAGCCGGAGTCGAGGGACAGCACAAGAGACCCAGTACTTC; CDR3 protein: CASSRSRGTAQETQYF
clone size: NA; V gene: TRBV11-2; J gene: TRBJ1-2; D gene: TRBD1; CDR3 DNA: TGTGCCAGCAGCCCGCAGGGGGCGTATGGCTACACCTTC; CDR3 protein: CASSPQGAYGYTF
clone size: NA; V gene: TRBV18; J gene: TRBJ1-4; D gene: TRBD1; CDR3 DNA: TGTGCCAGCTCACCGCGACAGGGAGATGAAAAACTGTTTTTT; CDR3 protein: CASSPRQGDEKLFF